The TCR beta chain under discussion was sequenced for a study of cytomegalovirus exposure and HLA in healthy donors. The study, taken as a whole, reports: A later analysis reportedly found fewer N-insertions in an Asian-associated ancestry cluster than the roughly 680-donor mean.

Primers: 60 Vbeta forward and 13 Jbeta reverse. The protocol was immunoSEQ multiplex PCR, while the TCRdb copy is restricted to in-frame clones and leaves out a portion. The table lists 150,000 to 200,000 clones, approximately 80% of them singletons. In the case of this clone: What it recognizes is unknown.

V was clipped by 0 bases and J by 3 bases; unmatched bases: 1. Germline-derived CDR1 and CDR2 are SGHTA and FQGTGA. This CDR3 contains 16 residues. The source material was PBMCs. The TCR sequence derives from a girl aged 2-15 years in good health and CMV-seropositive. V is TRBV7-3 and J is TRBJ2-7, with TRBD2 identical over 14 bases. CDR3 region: CASSLTGTSGGYEQYF. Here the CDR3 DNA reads TGTGCCAGCAGCTTAACAGGGACTAGCGGGGGCTACGAGCAGTACTTC.